The 9 T cell receptor beta chains presented below share a single source sample, sequenced in a study of T cells after yellow fever vaccination. TCRdb independently ran MiXCR on the 5' RACE reads; one entry per CDR3 protein. The sample lists some 560,000 distinct CDR3 sequences; about 15% were seen once. This material consisted of PBMCs, taken 5 days after the first yellow fever vaccination. The source is a young man who received the YFV17D yellow fever vaccine.

J is TRBJ2-3 and V is TRBV9; D might be TRBD2 (5 bases). Between the trimmed V and J ends, which lost 4 bases and 0 bases, there was a span of 12 bases. Germline V gene data show CDR1 as SGDLS and CDR2 as YYNGEE. The length of the CDR3 is 15 residues. The CDR3 spells CASSPSGDSTDTQYF. The CDR3 DNA is TGTGCCAGCAGCCCCAGCGGTGATAGCACAGATACGCAGTATTTT.

This clonotype has just a few counts. The V call is TRBV12-3 or TRBV12-4, the J call TRBJ1-2, with D perhaps matching TRBD1 (5 bases). This CDR3 contains 12 residues. Deletions cut 7 bases from V and 8 bases from J, with 14 bases between. The chain's CDR3 is CASIDRSSGYTF. The DNA for the CDR3 is TGTGCCAGCATCGACAGATCCTCCGGCTACACCTTC.

This clonotype was recorded many times. The chain carries TRBV12-3 or TRBV12-4 and TRBJ1-3; 7 bases align to TRBD1. The CDR3 is 15 amino acids. V trimming: 3 bases; J trimming: 1 base; junction bases outside the gene matches: 3. This CDR3 reads CASSFMTGSGNTIYF. The DNA of the CDR3 is TGTGCCAGCAGTTTCATGACAGGGTCTGGAAACACCATATATTTT.

The chain recombines TRBV20-1 with TRBJ2-7, with 10 nucleotides matching TRBD1. Unmatched junction bases numbered 7, after V lost 6 bases and J lost 5 bases. From germline, CDR1 is DFQATT and CDR2 SNEGSKA (reference sequence). This CDR3 region has 13 residues. DNA of the CDR3: TGCAGTGCCGGGGACAGGGGTTTCCACGAGCAGTACTTC. Encoded protein: CSAGDRGFHEQYF.

This clonotype was picked up a small number of times. V is TRBV20-1 and J is TRBJ2-7, with 7 bases identical to TRBD1. V lost 6 bases, J lost 2 bases, and 7 bases stayed unmatched. This CDR3 has 13 residues. Germline V gene lookup returns CDR1 DFQATT and CDR2 SNEGSKA (reference sequence). This CDR3 reads CSAGGRSAYEQYF. The CDR3 DNA follows: TGCAGTGCAGGGGGCAGGTCAGCCTACGAGCAGTACTTC.

This clonotype was seen a handful of times. CDR3 nucleotide sequence: TGCAGCGTTGAACTCGGGGGCAATCAGCCCCAGCATTTT. This encodes CSVELGGNQPQHF. This chain links TRBV29-1 with TRBJ1-5; D gene uncertain. Germline V gene data show CDR1 as SQVTM and CDR2 as ANQGSEA. Deletions cut 2 bases from V and 2 bases from J, with 7 bases between. The CDR3 covers 13 residues.

The chain combines TRBV20-1 with TRBJ2-1; TRBD1 agrees at 8 bases. Germline CDR1 reads DFQATT; CDR2 reads SNEGSKA (reference sequence). The J segment lost 9 bases and the V segment lost 5 bases, leaving 6 bases of the junction unmatched. The CDR3 is 12 residues long. CDR3 bases: TGCAGTGCTGATGGACAGGGCAGTGAGCAGTTCTTC. Translated, it gives CSADGQGSEQFF.

This clonotype showed up just a few times. The chain recombines TRBV4-2 with TRBJ2-7; D remains ambiguous. The germline V gene has CDR1 LGHNA and CDR2 YNFKEQ. This CDR3 contains 14 residues. V was clipped by 0 bases and J by 6 bases, with 12 bases between them. CDR3 sequence reads: CASSQDVETGEQYF. CDR3 DNA sequence: TGTGCCAGCAGCCAAGATGTGGAAACGGGCGAGCAGTACTTC.

This chain links TRBV10-2 with TRBJ2-1; 10 bases align to TRBD2. Germline values: CDR1 WSHSY, CDR2 SAAADI. This CDR3 contains 17 residues. The V gene end was trimmed by 3 bases and the J gene end by 0 bases; junction bases not matched to a gene: 5. In DNA, the CDR3 is TGCGCCAGCAGTGATACTAGCGGGGAGAGCTCCTACAATGAGCAGTTCTTC. Amino acids: CASSDTSGESSYNEQFF.